Below, 3 T cell receptor beta chains from the same sample are listed, as sequenced in a study of blood T cell repertoires in COVID-19. The protocol was immunoSEQ multiplex PCR, while the TCRdb copy is restricted to in-frame clones and leaves out a portion. The table records 95,000 to 150,000 clones, about four fifths of them present only once. The sample was PBMCs or T cells enriched from blood (not recorded which). All receptors come from a woman aged 25 to 39 who had recovered from COVID-19.

V and J are TRBV19 and TRBJ1-6; D not resolved. The CDR3 length is 13 residues. Trimming left V 1 base short and J 10 bases short, with 8 bases between. In germline, CDR1 is LNHDA, CDR2 SQIVND (reference sequence). The CDR3: CASSIGSGSPLHF. DNA of the CDR3: TGTGCCAGTAGTATAGGGTCGGGATCACCCCTCCACTTT. Looking up the rest from reference TRBV19 and TRBJ1-6 gives the full variable domain: DGGITQSPKYLFRKEGQNVTLSCEQNLNHDAMYWYRQDPGQGLRLIYYSQIVNDFQKGDIAEGYSVSREKKESFPLTVTSAQKNPTAFYLCASSIGSGSPLHFGNGTRLTVT.

CDR3 nucleotide sequence: TGTGCCAGCTCACAGAGACAGGGGCCCCAGCATTTT. Residues: CASSQRQGPQHF. The chain recombines TRBV18 with TRBJ1-5; TRBD1 matches 7 bases. The CDR3 spans 12 residues. CDR1 KGHSH and CDR2 LQKENI come from the germline V gene. Trimming took 4 bases from V and 9 from J; bases not matched to a gene: 3.

The rearrangement joins TRBV19 to TRBJ1-5, with TRBD1 identical over 8 bases. CDR1 and CDR2 from the germline V gene are LNHDA and SQIVND (reference sequence). The CDR3 covers 16 residues. Trimming removed 5 bases from V and 0 bases from J; junction bases left unmatched: 6. The CDR3, as DNA: TGTGCCAGTAGTTCCAGGACAGGGAATAGCAATCAGCCCCAGCATTTT. As protein: CASSSRTGNSNQPQHF.